This passage covers 6 T cell receptor beta chains from one sample sequenced in a study of blood T cell repertoires in COVID-19. Clones were sequenced by immunoSEQ multiplex PCR, and TCRdb holds only the in-frame ones, with some missing. The sample has about 230,000 clones; 85% to 90% are singletons. The sequencing input was peripheral blood. Receptors were obtained from a man between 45 and 60 years old with COVID-19, enrolled during active disease.

The DNA for the CDR3 is TGTGCCAGCAGCTTGCAGAGTTCGGCGGGCTACGAGCAGTACTTC. It is translated as CASSLQSSAGYEQYF. The chain combines TRBV7-2 with TRBJ2-7, with a possible D match to TRBD2 (5 bases). Germline V lookup: CDR1 SGHTA, CDR2 FQGNSA. The CDR3 is 15 amino acids. The V and J ends lost 3 bases and 3 bases respectively, with 15 bases between them.

The CDR3 loop is CASSPGEGHEQFF. The CDR3 DNA is TGTGCCAGCAGCCCCGGGGAGGGCCATGAGCAGTTCTTC. This chain links TRBV5-4 with TRBJ2-1; 7 bases agree with TRBD2. V lost 4 bases to trimming and J lost 8 bases; unmatched junction nucleotides: 6. This CDR3 is 13 amino acids long. Germline CDR1 is SGHNT and CDR2 is YYREEE (reference sequence).

This chain links TRBV19 with TRBJ2-7; D unresolved. The V end was cut by 4 bases, the J end by 1 base, with 14 bases between. Per the germline V gene, CDR1 is LNHDA and CDR2 is SQIVND (reference sequence). The CDR3 totals 15 residues. CDR3 in amino acids: CASSTRPSRSYEQYF. CDR3 DNA: TGTGCCAGTAGTACCCGACCGTCTAGGTCCTACGAGCAGTACTTC.

The rearrangement joins TRBV2 to TRBJ2-1; D is ambiguous. In germline, CDR1 is SNHLY, CDR2 FYNNEI. V dropped 6 bases and J dropped 10 bases, with 10 bases sitting between them. There are 11 residues in the CDR3. The CDR3 loop is CASSAIQEQFF. CDR3 nucleotides: TGTGCCAGCAGCGCAATACAAGAGCAGTTCTTC.

The chain is built from TRBV9 and TRBJ1-6; maybe TRBD1 (5 bases). The CDR3 loop spans 17 amino acids. The V and J ends lost 3 bases and 2 bases respectively, with 15 bases between them. The germline V gene has CDR1 SGDLS and CDR2 YYNGEE. In DNA form, the CDR3 reads TGTGCCAGCAGCGGGACTCGGGGGGGTACCTATAATTCACCCCTCCACTTT. It encodes CASSGTRGGTYNSPLHF.

The chain uses TRBV9 and TRBJ1-2; D might be TRBD1 (5 bases). V was trimmed by 3 bases and J by 0 bases, leaving 9 bases between them. Germline V gene lookup returns CDR1 SGDLS and CDR2 YYNGEE. This CDR3 region has 14 residues. The CDR3 loop is CASSGQLANYGYTF. CDR3 nucleotide sequence: TGTGCCAGCAGCGGACAGTTAGCTAACTATGGCTACACCTTC. The variable domain in full, completed from reference TRBV9 and TRBJ1-2, reads DSGVTQTPKHLITATGQRVTLRCSPRSGDLSVYWYQQSLDQGLQFLIQYYNGEERAKGNILERFSAQQFPDLHSELNLSSLELGDSALYFCASSGQLANYGYTFGSGTRLTVV.